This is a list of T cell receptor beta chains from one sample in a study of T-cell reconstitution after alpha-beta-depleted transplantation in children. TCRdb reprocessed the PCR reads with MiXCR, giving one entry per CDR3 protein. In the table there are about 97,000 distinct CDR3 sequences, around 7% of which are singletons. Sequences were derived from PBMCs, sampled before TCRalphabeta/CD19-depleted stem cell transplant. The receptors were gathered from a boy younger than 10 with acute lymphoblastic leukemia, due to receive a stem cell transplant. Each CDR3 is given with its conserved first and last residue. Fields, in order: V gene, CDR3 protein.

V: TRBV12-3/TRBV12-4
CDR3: CASSWGLGGGTEAFF

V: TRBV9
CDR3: CASSNRLATDTQYF

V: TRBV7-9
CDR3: CASRNRTSNIQYF

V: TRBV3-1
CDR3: CASSPLGSGGADTQYF

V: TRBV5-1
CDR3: CASSLAQSRDEQFF

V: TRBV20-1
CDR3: CSARGRLSGGGNEQFF

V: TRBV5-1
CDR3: CASSFGSGTDEQFF

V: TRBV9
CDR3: CASSEWETYNSPLHF

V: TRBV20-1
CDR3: CSASKQEPTDTQYF

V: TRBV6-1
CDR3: CASSENSDYFGYTF

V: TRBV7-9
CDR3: CASSTTRLTSGANVLTF

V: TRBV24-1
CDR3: CATSVSETTGLGNTDTQYF

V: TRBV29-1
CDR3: CSVEDGVEGNIQYF

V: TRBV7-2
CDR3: CASSAGLANTGELFF

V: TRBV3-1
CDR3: CASSQYGTGNQPQHF

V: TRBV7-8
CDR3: CASSLPGTDYSRGEQFF

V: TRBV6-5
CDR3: CAREGQGETQYF

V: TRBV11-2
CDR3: CASSPYTTQETQYF

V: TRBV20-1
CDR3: CSARGAGQATETQYF

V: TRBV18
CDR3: CASSPSGQGANSPLHF